The TCR beta chain under discussion was sequenced for a study of blood T cell repertoires in COVID-19. Background on the study: From T cells, B-cell-depleted T cells, or PBMCs came the material, which was cDNA or gDNA.

Repertoires were generated with immunoSEQ multiplex PCR, while TCRdb's copy carries only in-frame clones and drops some. This repertoire shows some 100,000 clones, 80% to 90% found once; its top ten account for around 8.1%. The CDR3 length is 11 residues. V shed 5 bases and J shed 7 bases, with 7 bases lying between them. Germline V gene sequence: CDR1 MNHEY, CDR2 SVGAGI. This TCR came from a woman aged 65 to 85 with acute or convalescent COVID-19. The sample consisted of peripheral blood. The V call is TRBV6-5, the J call TRBJ2-3; D call uncertain. Here the CDR3 reads CASSRDNTQYF. CDR3 in DNA: TGTGCCAGCAGTAGAGATAATACGCAGTATTTT.